The rows below give T cell receptor beta chains drawn from one sample of a study of T cell repertoires in cytomegalovirus infection. For these receptors, no antigen is known. TCRdb used MiXCR to reprocess the reads, holding one entry per CDR3 protein. This sample yields some 270,000 distinct CDR3 sequences, of which under 25% are seen a single time; under 25% belongs to the top ten. The sample was cultured PBMCs, taken from culture after CMV antigen stimulation. These receptor sequences come from a human donor in good health (CMV status not recorded). Some clones in this sample may be carry-over from other donors' samples. CDR3s include the opening cysteine and the closing phenylalanine or tryptophan. Each record gives: CDR3 protein, CDR3 DNA, clone size, D gene, V gene, J gene. The D gene is left open where the match is weak. For some rows the clone size is stated as once, few or many, or as a class when expanded; others skip it.

CASRNSYNLNPGGQGDRRDQPQHF	TGTGCCAGCAGAAATTCTTACAACCTTAACCCGGGAGGGCAGGGGGACAGAAGGGATCAGCCCCAGCATTTT	few	TRBD1	TRBV28	TRBJ1-5
CASSLETGYSPLHF	TGTGCCAGCAGTTTGGAGACCGGTTATTCACCCCTCCACTTT	.	.	TRBV28	TRBJ1-6
CASSSTSGGETQYF	TGTGCCAGCAGCTCGACTAGCGGCGGAGAGACCCAGTACTTC	few	TRBD2	TRBV5-4	TRBJ2-5
CASSQAKGGLGNTIYF	TGCGCCAGCAGCCAAGCGAAAGGGGGGCTTGGAAACACCATATATTTT	.	.	TRBV4-3	TRBJ1-3
CASITVLGSFF	TGTGCCAGCATTACGGTGTTAGGGTCTTTCTTT	many	.	TRBV7-9	TRBJ1-1
CASVSYNEQFF	TGTGCCAGCGTCTCCTACAATGAGCAGTTCTTC	many	.	TRBV12-3/TRBV12-4	TRBJ2-1
CASSARTDSGYTF	TGTGCCAGTAGTGCCCGGACAGATTCCGGCTACACCTTC	few	.	TRBV19	TRBJ1-2
CASSSSSGGYEQYF	TGTGCCAGCAGCTCCTCTAGCGGGGGCTACGAGCAGTACTTC	many	TRBD2	TRBV7-2	TRBJ2-7
CASSLHSESPRYTF	TGTGCCAGCAGTTTACATTCCGAGTCACCCCGCTACACCTTC	few	.	TRBV12-3/TRBV12-4	TRBJ1-2
CASSQSTENQPQHF	TGTGCCAGCAGCCAGTCTACGGAGAATCAGCCCCAGCATTTT	.	.	TRBV9	TRBJ1-5
CASSLARTGGYGEQFF	TGTGCCAGCAGCTTAGCCCGGACAGGGGGGTATGGTGAGCAGTTCTTC	many	TRBD1	TRBV7-2	TRBJ2-1
CASSPGTSGRNEQFF	TGTGCCAGCAGCCCCGGGACTAGCGGGAGGAATGAGCAGTTCTTC	many	TRBD2	TRBV5-1	TRBJ2-1
CASSQDNWRGSTDTQYF	TGCGCCAGCAGCCAAGATAACTGGCGGGGGAGCACAGATACGCAGTATTTT	.	TRBD2	TRBV4-3	TRBJ2-3
CASSLSGSTYNEQFF	TGTGCCAGCAGTCTTAGCGGGAGCACCTACAATGAGCAGTTCTTC	few	TRBD2	TRBV6-5	TRBJ2-1
CASSQDNGRGTDTQYF	TGCGCCAGCAGCCAAGATAACGGGAGGGGCACAGATACGCAGTATTTT	few	TRBD2	TRBV4-1	TRBJ2-3
CASSSGGEQFF	TGTGCCAGCAGCTCCGGTGGTGAGCAGTTCTTC	many	.	TRBV11-1	TRBJ2-1
CASSTPGAANYTF	TGTGCCAGCAGCACCCCTGGGGCGGCCAACTACACCTTC	many	.	TRBV7-2	TRBJ1-2
CASGLAGGATTGEQFF	TGTGCCAGCGGTCTAGCGGGAGGTGCGACGACCGGTGAGCAGTTCTTC	.	TRBD2	TRBV28	TRBJ2-1
CSARGGSYEQYF	TGCAGTGCTAGGGGGGGCTCCTACGAGCAGTACTTC	.	.	TRBV20-1	TRBJ2-7
CASSSPRVRGKDQPQHF	TGTGCCAGCAGCTCACCACGTGTCAGGGGGAAGGATCAGCCCCAGCATTTT	many	TRBD1	TRBV7-8	TRBJ1-5